The sequence of this T cell receptor beta chain was determined in a study of T cell changes during pregnancy in multiple sclerosis. Produced via immunoSEQ multiplex PCR; TCRdb's table is partial and in-frame only. Of around 19,000 clones in the sample, around 86% were seen once. The CDR3 has 14 residues. Germline V lookup: CDR1 SGHRS, CDR2 YFSETQ. With V trimmed by 3 bases and J by 4 bases, 6 bases remained unmatched. The receptor was derived from a female donor in good health, enrolled as a control in a pregnancy study. The chain employs TRBV5-1 and TRBJ2-7, with 8 positions matching TRBD1. This specimen consisted of CD8+ T cells from peripheral blood mononuclear cells, obtained in the third trimester of pregnancy. DNA of the CDR3: TGCGCCAGCAGCTCGGACAGGGTCTCGTACGAGCAGTACTTC. Protein product: CASSSDRVSYEQYF.